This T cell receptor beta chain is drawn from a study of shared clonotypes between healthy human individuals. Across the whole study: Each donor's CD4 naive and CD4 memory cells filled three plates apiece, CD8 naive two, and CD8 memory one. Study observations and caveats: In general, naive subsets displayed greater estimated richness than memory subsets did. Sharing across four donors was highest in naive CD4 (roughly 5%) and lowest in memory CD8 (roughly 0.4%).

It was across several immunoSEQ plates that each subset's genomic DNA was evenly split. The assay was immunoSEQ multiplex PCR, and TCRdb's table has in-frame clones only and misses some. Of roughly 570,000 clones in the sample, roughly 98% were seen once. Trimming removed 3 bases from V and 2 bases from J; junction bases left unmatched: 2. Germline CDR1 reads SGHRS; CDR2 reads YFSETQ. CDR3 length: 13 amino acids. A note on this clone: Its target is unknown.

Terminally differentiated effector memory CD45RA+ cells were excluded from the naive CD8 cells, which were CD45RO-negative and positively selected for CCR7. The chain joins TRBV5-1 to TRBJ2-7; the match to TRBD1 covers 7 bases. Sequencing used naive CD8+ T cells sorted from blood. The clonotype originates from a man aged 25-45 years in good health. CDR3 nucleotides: TGCGCCAGCAGCTCGACAGGGACCTACGAGCAGTACTTC. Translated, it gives CASSSTGTYEQYF.